Included here is one TCR beta chain sequence, with context. This table comes from immunoSEQ multiplex PCR, and its TCRdb copy is limited to in-frame clones, with some not included. The sample lists fewer than 300,000 clones; around 90% were seen once. The data were obtained in a study of blood T cell repertoires in COVID-19. Germline V CDR1 and CDR2: SGHNT, YENEEA. V trimming: 4 bases; J trimming: 10 bases; junction bases outside the gene matches: 15. The CDR3 consists of 18 residues. The sample consisted of PBMCs or T cells enriched from blood (not recorded which). The TCR was taken from a woman younger than 45 who had recovered from COVID-19. The chain has TRBV11-3 and TRBJ2-1, with 14 positions matching TRBD2. The CDR3 loop is CASSSGGGTSGSTREQFF. CDR3 coding DNA: TGTGCCAGCAGCTCGGGAGGTGGGACTAGCGGGAGTACGCGGGAGCAGTTCTTC.